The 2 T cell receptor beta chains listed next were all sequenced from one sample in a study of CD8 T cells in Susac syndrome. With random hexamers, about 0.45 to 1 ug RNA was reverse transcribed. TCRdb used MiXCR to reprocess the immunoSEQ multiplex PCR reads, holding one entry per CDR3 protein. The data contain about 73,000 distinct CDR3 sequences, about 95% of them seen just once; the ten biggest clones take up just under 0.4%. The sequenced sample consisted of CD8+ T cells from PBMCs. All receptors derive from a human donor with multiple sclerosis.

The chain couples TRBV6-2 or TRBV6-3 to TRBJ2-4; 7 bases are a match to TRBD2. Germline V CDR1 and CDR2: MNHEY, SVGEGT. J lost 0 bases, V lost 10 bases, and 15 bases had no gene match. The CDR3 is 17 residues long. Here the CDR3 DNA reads TGTGCCACCCACAGCGGGGAGCTAGCGGTAGCCAAAAACATTCAGTACTTC. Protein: CATHSGELAVAKNIQYF.

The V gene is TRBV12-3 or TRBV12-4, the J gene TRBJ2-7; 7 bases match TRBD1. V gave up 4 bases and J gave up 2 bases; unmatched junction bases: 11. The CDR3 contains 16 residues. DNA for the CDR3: TGTGCCAGCAGTTCGCTGAACCGGGACAGTCCCTACGAGCAGTACTTC. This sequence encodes CASSSLNRDSPYEQYF.